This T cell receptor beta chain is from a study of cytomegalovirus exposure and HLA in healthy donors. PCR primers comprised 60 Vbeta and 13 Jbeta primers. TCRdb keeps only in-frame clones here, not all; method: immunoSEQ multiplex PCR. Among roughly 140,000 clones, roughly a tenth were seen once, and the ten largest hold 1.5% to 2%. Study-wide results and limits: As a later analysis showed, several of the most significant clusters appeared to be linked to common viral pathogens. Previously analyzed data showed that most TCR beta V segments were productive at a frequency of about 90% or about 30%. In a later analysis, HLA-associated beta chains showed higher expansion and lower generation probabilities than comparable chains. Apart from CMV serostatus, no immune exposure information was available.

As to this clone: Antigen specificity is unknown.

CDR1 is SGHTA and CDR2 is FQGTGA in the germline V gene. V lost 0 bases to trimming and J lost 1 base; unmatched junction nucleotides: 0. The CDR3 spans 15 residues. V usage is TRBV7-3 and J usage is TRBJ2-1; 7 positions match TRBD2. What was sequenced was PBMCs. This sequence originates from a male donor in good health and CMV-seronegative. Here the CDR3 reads CASSLTGGSYNEQFF. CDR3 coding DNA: TGTGCCAGCAGCTTAACGGGAGGGTCCTACAATGAGCAGTTCTTC.